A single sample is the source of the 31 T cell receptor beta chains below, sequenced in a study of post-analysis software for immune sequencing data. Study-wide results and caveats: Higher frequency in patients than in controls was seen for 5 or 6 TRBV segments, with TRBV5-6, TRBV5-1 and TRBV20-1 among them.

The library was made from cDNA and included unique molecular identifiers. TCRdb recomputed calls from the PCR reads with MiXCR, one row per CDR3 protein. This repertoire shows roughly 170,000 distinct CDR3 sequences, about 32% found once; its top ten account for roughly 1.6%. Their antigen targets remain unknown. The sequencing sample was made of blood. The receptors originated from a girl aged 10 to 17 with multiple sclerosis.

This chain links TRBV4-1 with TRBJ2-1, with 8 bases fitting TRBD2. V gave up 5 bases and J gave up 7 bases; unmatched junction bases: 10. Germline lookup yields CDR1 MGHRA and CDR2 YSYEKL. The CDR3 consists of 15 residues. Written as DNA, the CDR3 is TGCGCCAGCAGCGCCCGGGGGGGGCTTGCTAATGAGCAGTTCTTC. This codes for CASSARGGLANEQFF.

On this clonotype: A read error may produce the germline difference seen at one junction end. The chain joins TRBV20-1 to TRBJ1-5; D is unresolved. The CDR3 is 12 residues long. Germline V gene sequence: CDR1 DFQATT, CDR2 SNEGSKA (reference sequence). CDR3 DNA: TGCAGGGCTAGCGCCAGCAATCAGCCCCAGCATTTT. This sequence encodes CRASASNQPQHF.

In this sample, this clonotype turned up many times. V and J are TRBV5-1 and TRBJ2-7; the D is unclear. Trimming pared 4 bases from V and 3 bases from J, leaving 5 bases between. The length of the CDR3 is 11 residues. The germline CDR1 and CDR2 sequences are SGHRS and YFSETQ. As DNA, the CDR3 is TGCGCCAGCAGCGCAAACTACGAGCAGTACTTC. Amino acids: CASSANYEQYF.

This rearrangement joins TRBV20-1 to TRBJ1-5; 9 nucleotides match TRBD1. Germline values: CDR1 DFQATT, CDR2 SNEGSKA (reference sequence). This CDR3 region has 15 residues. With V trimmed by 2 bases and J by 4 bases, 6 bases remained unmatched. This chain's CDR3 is CSARFGTGRNQPQHF. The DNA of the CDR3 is TGCAGTGCTAGATTCGGGACAGGGCGAAATCAGCCCCAGCATTTT.

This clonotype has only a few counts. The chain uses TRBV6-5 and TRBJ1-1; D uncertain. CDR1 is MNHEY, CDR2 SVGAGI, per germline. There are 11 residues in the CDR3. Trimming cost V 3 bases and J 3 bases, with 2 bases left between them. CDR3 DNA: TGTGCCAGCAGTTATCACACTGAAGCTTTCTTT. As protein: CASSYHTEAFF.

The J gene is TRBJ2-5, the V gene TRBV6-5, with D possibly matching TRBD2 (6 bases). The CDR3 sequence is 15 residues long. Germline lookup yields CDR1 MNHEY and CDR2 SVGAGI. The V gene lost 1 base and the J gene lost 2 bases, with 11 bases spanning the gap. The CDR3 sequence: CASSYFGTLQETQYF. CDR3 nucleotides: TGTGCCAGCAGTTACTTCGGGACTTTGCAAGAGACCCAGTACTTC.

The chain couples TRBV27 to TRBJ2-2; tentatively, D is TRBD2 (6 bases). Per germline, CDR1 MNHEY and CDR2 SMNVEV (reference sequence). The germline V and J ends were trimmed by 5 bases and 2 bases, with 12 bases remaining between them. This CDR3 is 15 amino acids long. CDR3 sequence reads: CASSLGLYNTGELFF. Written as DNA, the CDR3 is TGTGCCAGCAGTCTGGGACTCTATAACACCGGGGAGCTGTTTTTT.

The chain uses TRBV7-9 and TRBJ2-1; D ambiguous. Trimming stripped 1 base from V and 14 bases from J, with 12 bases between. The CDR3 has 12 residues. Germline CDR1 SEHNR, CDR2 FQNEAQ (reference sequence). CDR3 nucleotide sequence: TGTGCCAGCAGCTTAGGGAATAGCAAAGAGTTCTTC. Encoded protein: CASSLGNSKEFF.

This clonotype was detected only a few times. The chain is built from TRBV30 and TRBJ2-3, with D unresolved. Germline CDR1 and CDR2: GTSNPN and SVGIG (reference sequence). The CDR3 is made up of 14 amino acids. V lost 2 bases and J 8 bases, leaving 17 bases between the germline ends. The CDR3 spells CAWSPSGDRGTQYF. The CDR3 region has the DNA TGTGCCTGGAGTCCCTCCGGCGACCGTGGTACGCAGTATTTT. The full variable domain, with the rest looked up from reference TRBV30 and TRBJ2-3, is SQTIHQWPATLVQPVGSPLSLECTVEGTSNPNLYWYRQAAGRGLQLLFYSVGIGQISSEVPQNLSASRPQDRQFILSSKKLLLSDSGFYLCAWSPSGDRGTQYFGPGTRLTVL.

In nucleotides, the CDR3 is TGTGCCAGCAGTCGGACTAGCGGGAGCCCCCACGAGCAGTACTTC. It encodes CASSRTSGSPHEQYF. J is TRBJ2-7 and V is TRBV6-6, with TRBD2 identical over 13 bases. The CDR3 covers 15 residues. Germline V gives CDR1 MNHNY, CDR2 SVGAGI (reference sequence). V was pared by 5 bases and J by 5 bases, with 6 bases of the junction left unmatched.

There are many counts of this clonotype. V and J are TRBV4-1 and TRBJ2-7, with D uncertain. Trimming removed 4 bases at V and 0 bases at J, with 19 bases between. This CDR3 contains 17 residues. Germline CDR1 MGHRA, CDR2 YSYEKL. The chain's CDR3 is CASSRHRMSGRSYEQYF. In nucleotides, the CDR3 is TGCGCCAGCAGCCGACATAGGATGTCAGGCCGCTCCTACGAGCAGTACTTC.

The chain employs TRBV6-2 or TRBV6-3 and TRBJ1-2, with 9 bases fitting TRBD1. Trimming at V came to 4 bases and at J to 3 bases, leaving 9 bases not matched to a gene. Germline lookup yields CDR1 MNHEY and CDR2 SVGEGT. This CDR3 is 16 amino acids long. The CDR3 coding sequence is TGTGCCAGCAGTTCTCGGACAGGGGACGTTGACTATGGCTACACCTTC. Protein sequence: CASSSRTGDVDYGYTF.

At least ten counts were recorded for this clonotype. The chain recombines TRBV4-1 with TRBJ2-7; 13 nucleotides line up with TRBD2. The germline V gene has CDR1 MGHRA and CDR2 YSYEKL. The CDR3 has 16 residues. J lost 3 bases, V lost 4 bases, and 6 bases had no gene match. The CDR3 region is CASSLIWTSGSYEQYF. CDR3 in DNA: TGCGCCAGCAGCCTTATTTGGACTAGCGGGAGCTACGAGCAGTACTTC.

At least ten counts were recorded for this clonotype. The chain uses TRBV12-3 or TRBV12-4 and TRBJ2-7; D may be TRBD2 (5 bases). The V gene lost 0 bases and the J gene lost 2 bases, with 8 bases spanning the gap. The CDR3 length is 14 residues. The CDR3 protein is CASSLAGDPYEQYF. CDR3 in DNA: TGTGCCAGCAGTTTAGCGGGAGATCCCTACGAGCAGTACTTC.

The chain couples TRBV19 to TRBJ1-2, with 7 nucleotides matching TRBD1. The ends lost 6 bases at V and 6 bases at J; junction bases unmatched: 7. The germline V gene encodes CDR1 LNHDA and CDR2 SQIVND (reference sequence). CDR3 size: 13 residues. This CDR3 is CASREQGTHGYTF. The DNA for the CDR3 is TGTGCCAGTAGGGAACAGGGGACCCATGGCTACACCTTC.

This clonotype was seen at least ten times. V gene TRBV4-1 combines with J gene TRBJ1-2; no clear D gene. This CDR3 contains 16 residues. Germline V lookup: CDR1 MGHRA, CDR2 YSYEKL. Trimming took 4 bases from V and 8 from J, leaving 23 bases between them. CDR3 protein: CASSLNYLLEGKGYTF. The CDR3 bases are TGCGCCAGCAGCCTAAACTACCTACTGGAAGGGAAAGGCTACACCTTC.

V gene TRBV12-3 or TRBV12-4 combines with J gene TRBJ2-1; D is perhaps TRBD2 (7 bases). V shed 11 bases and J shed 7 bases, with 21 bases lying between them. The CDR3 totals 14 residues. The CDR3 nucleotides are TGTGCCTGCGACAAGGGGGGGAGCGGGAATGAGCAGTTCTTC. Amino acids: CACDKGGSGNEQFF.

The CDR3 protein is CASSPRDRELNEQFF. CDR3 DNA: TGTGCCAGCAGTCCTCGGGACAGGGAGCTCAATGAGCAGTTCTTC. The chain is built from TRBV12-3 or TRBV12-4 and TRBJ2-1, with TRBD1 matching 9 bases. The CDR3 has 15 amino acids. The V segment lost 5 bases and the J segment 6 bases; nucleotides outside the gene matches: 8.

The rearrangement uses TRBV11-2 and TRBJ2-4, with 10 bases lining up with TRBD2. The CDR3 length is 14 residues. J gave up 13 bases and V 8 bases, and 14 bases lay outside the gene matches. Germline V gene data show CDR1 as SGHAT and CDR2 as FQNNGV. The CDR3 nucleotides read TGTGCCAGCCAAGGACTAGCGGACATCCATGAGCAGTACTTC. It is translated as CASQGLADIHEQYF.

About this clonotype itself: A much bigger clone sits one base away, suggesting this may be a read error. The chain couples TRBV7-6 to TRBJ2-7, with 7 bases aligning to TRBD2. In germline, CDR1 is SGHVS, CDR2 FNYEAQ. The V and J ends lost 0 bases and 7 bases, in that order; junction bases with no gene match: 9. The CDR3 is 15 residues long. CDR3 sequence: CASSLAGGPRGEQYF. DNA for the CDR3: TGTGCCAGCAGCTTAGCGGGAGGGCCCCGAGGTGAGCAGTACTTC.

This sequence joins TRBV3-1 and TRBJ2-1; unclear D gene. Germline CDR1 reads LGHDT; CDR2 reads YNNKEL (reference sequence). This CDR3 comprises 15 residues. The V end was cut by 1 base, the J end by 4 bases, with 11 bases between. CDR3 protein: CASSQAPLPYNEQFF. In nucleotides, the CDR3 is TGTGCCAGCAGCCAAGCACCCCTCCCGTACAATGAGCAGTTCTTC.

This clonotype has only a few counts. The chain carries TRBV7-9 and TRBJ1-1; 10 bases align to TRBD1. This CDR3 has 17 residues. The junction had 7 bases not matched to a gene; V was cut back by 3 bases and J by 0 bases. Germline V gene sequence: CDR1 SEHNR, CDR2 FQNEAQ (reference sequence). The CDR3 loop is CASSFLTGGELNTEAFF. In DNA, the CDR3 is TGTGCCAGCAGCTTTTTGACAGGGGGCGAATTGAACACTGAAGCTTTCTTT.

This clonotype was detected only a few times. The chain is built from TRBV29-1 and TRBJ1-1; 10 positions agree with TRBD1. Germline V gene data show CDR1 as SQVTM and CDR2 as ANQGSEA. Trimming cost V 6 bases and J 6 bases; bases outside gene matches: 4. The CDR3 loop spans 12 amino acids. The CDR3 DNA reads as TGCAGCGTCCCGACAGGGGGCTCTGAAGCTTTCTTT. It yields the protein CSVPTGGSEAFF.

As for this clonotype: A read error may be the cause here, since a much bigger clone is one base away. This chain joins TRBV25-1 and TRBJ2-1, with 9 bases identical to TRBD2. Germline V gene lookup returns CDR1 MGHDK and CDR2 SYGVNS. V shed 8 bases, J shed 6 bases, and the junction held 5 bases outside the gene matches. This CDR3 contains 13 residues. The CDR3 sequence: CASPWGLANEQFF. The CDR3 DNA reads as TGTGCCAGCCCTTGGGGACTAGCCAATGAGCAGTTCTTC. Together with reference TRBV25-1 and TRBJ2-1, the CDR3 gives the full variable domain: EADIYQTPRYLVIGTGKKITLECSQTMGHDKMYWYQQDPGMELHLIHYSYGVNSTEKGDLSSESTVSRIRTEHFPLTLESARPSHTSQYLCASPWGLANEQFFGPGTRLTVL.

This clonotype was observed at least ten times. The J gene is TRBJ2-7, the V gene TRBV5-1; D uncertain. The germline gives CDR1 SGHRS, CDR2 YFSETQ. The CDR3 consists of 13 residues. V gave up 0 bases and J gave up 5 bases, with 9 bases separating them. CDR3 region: CASSLANTNEQYF. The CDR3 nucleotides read TGCGCCAGCAGCTTGGCCAATACCAACGAGCAGTACTTC.

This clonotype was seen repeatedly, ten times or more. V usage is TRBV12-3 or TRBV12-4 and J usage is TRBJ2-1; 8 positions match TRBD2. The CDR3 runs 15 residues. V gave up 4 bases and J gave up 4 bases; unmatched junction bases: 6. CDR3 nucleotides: TGTGCCAGCAGTTCGGCCTCGGGGGGGTACAATGAGCAGTTCTTC. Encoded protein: CASSSASGGYNEQFF.

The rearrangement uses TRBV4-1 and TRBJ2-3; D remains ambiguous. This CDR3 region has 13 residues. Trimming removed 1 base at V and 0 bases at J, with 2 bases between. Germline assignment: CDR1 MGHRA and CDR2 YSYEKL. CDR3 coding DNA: TGCGCCAGCAGCCAAGGAAGCACAGATACGCAGTATTTT. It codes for CASSQGSTDTQYF.

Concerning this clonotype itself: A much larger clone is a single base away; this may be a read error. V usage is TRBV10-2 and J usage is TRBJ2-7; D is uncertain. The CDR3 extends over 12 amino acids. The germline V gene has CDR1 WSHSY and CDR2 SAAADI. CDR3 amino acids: CASSQSAYGQYF. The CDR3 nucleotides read TGCGCCAGCAGCCAGAGTGCCTACGGGCAGTACTTC.

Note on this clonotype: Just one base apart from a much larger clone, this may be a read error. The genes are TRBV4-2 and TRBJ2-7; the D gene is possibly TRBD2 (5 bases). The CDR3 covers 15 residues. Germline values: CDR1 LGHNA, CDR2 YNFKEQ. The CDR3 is CAGSQAHDYRYEQYF. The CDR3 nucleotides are TGTGCCGGCAGCCAAGCTCATGACTACCGCTACGAGCAGTACTTC.

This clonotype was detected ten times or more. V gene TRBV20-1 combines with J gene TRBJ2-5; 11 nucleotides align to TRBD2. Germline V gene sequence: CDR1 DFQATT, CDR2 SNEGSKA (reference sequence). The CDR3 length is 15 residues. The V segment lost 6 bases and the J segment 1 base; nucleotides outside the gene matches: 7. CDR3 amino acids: CSARTSGRAQETQYF. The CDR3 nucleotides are TGCAGTGCCCGAACTAGCGGGAGAGCCCAAGAGACCCAGTACTTC.

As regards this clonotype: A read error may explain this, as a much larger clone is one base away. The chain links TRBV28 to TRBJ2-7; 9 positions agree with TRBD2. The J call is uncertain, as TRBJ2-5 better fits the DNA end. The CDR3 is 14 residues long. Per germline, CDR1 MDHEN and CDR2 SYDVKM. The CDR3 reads CASSGTSREETQYF. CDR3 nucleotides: TGTGCCAGCAGCGGGACTAGCAGGGAAGAGACCCAGTACTTC.